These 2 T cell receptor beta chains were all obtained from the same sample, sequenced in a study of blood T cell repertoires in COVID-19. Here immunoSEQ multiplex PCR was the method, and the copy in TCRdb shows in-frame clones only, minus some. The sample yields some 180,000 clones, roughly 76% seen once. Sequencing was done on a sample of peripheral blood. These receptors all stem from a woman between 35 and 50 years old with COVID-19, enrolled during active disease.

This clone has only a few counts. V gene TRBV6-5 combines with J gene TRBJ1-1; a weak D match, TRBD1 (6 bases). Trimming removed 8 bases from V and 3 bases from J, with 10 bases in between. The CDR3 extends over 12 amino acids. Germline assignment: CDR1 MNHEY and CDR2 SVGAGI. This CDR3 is CASGGDYTEAFF. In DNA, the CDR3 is TGTGCCAGCGGGGGCGACTACACTGAAGCTTTCTTT.

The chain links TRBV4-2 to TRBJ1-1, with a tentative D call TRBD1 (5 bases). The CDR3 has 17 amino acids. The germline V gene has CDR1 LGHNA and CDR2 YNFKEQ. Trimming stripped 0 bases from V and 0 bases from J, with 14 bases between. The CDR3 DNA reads TGTGCCAGCAGCCAAGATTTCATTAAGGGGATGAACACTGAAGCTTTCTTT. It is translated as CASSQDFIKGMNTEAFF.